Below, one T cell receptor (beta chain) is given with its context. In the original processing: Amplification from reference gene primers served as the basis for estimated nucleated cell counts. Method: immunoSEQ multiplex PCR; TCRdb's copy keeps in-frame clones and lacks some. The D gene and trimming were derived from the DNA, and the V and J assignments and clone size from that table. The table has 200,000 to 250,000 clones, more than 80% seen once. The data were obtained in a study of blood T cell repertoires in COVID-19. Background on the study: Donors in the United States, Italy and Spain gave samples during acute or convalescent COVID-19. Sample material is recorded as cDNA or gDNA derived from T cells, B-cell-depleted T cells, or PBMCs.

Sequencing input: peripheral blood. This sequence originates from a woman in her thirties with COVID-19, enrolled during active disease.

The CDR3 region has the DNA TGTGCCAGCACCCCCCTACGGCGGGAGGGTACGCAGTATTTT. This sequence encodes CASTPLRREGTQYF. The chain carries TRBV7-2 and TRBJ2-3; 9 bases match TRBD2. V lost 7 bases to trimming and J lost 8 bases; unmatched junction nucleotides: 10. CDR1 is SGHTA, CDR2 FQGNSA, per germline. This CDR3 is 14 amino acids long.